These 20 T cell receptor beta chains came from one sample sequenced in a study of T cells in Graves' hyperthyroidism and ophthalmopathy (dated by TCRdb to about 2019). The library was prepared using multiplex PCR. TCRdb names Illumina HiSeq 2000 as the instrument used. Amplification of TCR beta CDR3 regions was carried out from RNA transcripts. For the first round of RT-PCR on the TCR CDR3, the HTBI primer set was used together with the Qiagen OneStep RT-PCR kit. TCRdb reworked the public reads: Q25 trimming with fastp, MiXCR clone assembly, productive beta chains retained. When rows share a CDR3 protein, they turn into one entry using the most common DNA and genes. Counted in this sample were over 450,000 distinct CDR3 sequences; 17% of them appeared once. The top ten clones comprise approximately 15% of the sample. Sequencing was done on a sample of blood. The origin of the receptors is a woman aged 18 to 35 with Graves' ophthalmopathy.

There are many counts of this clonotype. This chain links TRBV6-1 with TRBJ1-1; TRBD1 is a possible D gene (6 bases). V lost 7 bases, J lost 2 bases, and 11 bases lay in between. Germline V gene lookup returns CDR1 MNHNS and CDR2 SASEGT. The CDR3 covers 13 residues. CDR3 nucleotide sequence: TGTGCCAGCAATCAACAGGGAAACACTGAAGCTTTCTTT. Translating it yields CASNQQGNTEAFF.

CDR3 amino acids: CASSQVPGETQYF. Here the CDR3 DNA reads TGTGCCAGCAGCCAAGTTCCAGGGGAGACCCAGTACTTC. The V and J genes are TRBV3-1 and TRBJ2-5; D is perhaps TRBD1 (5 bases). CDR3 length equals 13 residues. Germline CDR1 reads LGHDT; CDR2 reads YNNKEL (reference sequence). V dropped 1 base and J dropped 5 bases, with 8 bases sitting between them.

This clonotype was observed many times. This chain uses TRBV28 with TRBJ1-5, with D maybe TRBD1 (5 bases). Trimming stripped 3 bases from V and 0 bases from J, with 15 bases between. Germline CDR1 and CDR2: MDHEN and SYDVKM. This CDR3 region has 17 residues. The CDR3 sequence: CASSLRWGWTSNQPQHF. CDR3 DNA: TGTGCCAGCAGTTTGAGGTGGGGGTGGACTAGCAATCAGCCCCAGCATTTT.

Worth noting for this clonotype: A junction boundary mismatches the germline segment, possibly from a read error. The CDR3 spells CASSLGRGGPGPQGTQYF. The CDR3 DNA reads as TGTGCCAGCAGCTTAGGTCGGGGGGGGCCGGGACCACAAGGGACCCAGTACTTC. The chain combines TRBV7-8 with TRBJ2-5, with 8 bases lining up with TRBD2. Germline V gene lookup returns CDR1 SGHVS and CDR2 FQNEAQ. The CDR3 covers 18 residues.

This clonotype was found a few times. The chain recombines TRBV29-1 with TRBJ2-1; TRBD2 matches at 10 bases. Germline values: CDR1 SQVTM, CDR2 ANQGSEA. The V gene end was trimmed by 0 bases and the J gene end by 6 bases; junction bases not matched to a gene: 14. This CDR3 has 18 residues. The CDR3 region is CSVEDLLSSGRSPNEQFF. The CDR3 DNA sequence: TGCAGCGTTGAAGATCTTCTTAGTAGCGGGAGGTCCCCCAATGAGCAGTTCTTC.

This clonotype has ten or more counts. V is TRBV7-2 and J is TRBJ1-2; D is uncertain. Trimming took 1 base from V and 7 from J, leaving 10 bases between them. Germline CDR1 and CDR2: SGHTA and FQGNSA. This CDR3 spans 13 amino acids. CDR3 amino acids: CASSLEVDSGYTF. CDR3 DNA sequence: TGTGCCAGCAGCTTAGAGGTAGATTCTGGCTACACCTTC.

This chain joins TRBV30 and TRBJ2-3; 12 nucleotides line up with TRBD2. After removal of 6 bases from V and 2 bases from J, the junction contained 9 bases not matched to a gene. Germline values: CDR1 GTSNPN, CDR2 SVGIG (reference sequence). The length of the CDR3 is 16 residues. The CDR3 is CACASGGAWPTDTQYF. The CDR3 region has the DNA TGTGCCTGCGCTAGCGGGGGGGCCTGGCCCACAGATACGCAGTATTTT.

This clonotype was recorded a few times. This chain links TRBV6-5 with TRBJ1-6; 9 bases line up with TRBD1. V dropped 2 bases and J dropped 6; count of bases not matched to a gene: 2. Germline lookup yields CDR1 MNHEY and CDR2 SVGAGI. The CDR3 length is 15 residues. CDR3 residues: CASSYGTGSNSPLHF. The CDR3, as DNA: TGTGCCAGCAGTTACGGGACAGGGAGTAATTCACCCCTCCACTTT.

This chain links TRBV6-1 with TRBJ1-5; TRBD1 is a possible D gene (6 bases). Germline assignment: CDR1 MNHNS and CDR2 SASEGT. V lost 8 bases to trimming and J lost 6 bases, with 17 bases between them. The CDR3 is 14 amino acids. CDR3 loop: CASEGETGIQPQHF. CDR3 coding DNA: TGTGCCAGCGAAGGGGAAACAGGGATTCAGCCCCAGCATTTT.

This clonotype was seen ten or more times. V gene TRBV28 combines with J gene TRBJ2-5; 8 positions match TRBD2. V shed 2 bases and J 1 base; nucleotides not matched to a gene: 3. Germline CDR1 is MDHEN and CDR2 is SYDVKM. The CDR3 loop spans 15 amino acids. As DNA, the CDR3 is TGTGCCAGCAGTTTACGAGCGGGGGTCCAAGAGACCCAGTACTTC. It yields the protein CASSLRAGVQETQYF.

The rearrangement links TRBV11-1 to TRBJ2-7; 9 bases match TRBD2. Germline assignment: CDR1 SGHAT and CDR2 FQDESV (reference sequence). CDR3 size: 15 residues. V lost 4 bases and J lost 3; bases outside the gene matches: 7. The CDR3 sequence: CASSSLAGLLYEQYF. CDR3 DNA: TGTGCCAGCAGCTCGCTAGCGGGGTTACTCTACGAGCAGTACTTC. Supplemented by reference TRBV11-1 and TRBJ2-7, the full variable domain reads EAEVAQSPRYKITEKSQAVAFWCDPISGHATLYWYRQILGQGPELLVQFQDESVVDDSQLPKDRFSAERLKGVDSTLKIQPAELGDSAMYLCASSSLAGLLYEQYFGPGTRLTVT.

This clonotype came up many times. V is TRBV13 and J is TRBJ2-3; perhaps TRBD2 as D (6 bases). CDR3 size: 14 residues. Deletions cut 7 bases from V and 1 base from J, with 12 bases between. Germline V gene sequence: CDR1 PRHDT, CDR2 FYEKMQ (reference sequence). The CDR3 DNA sequence: TGTGCCAGCAATCAACCGGGGGGCACAGATACGCAGTATTTT. It codes for CASNQPGGTDTQYF. The full variable domain, its missing parts supplied by reference TRBV13 and TRBJ2-3, is AAGVIQSPRHLIKEKRETATLKCYPIPRHDTVYWYQQGPGQDPQFLISFYEKMQSDKGSIPDRFSAQQFSDYHSELNMSSLELGDSALYFCASNQPGGTDTQYFGPGTRLTVL.

A note on this clonotype: Germline is not matched at one junction end, which may reflect a read error. This chain joins TRBV7-7 and TRBJ2-3; a possible D gene is TRBD2 (6 bases). This CDR3 is built from 14 residues. The germline gives CDR1 SSHAT, CDR2 FNYEAQ (reference sequence). CDR3 sequence (DNA): TGTGCTAGCAGCCGAGGCGGGACCGGGGGTACGCAGTATTTT. This gives the protein CASSRGGTGGTQYF.

This clonotype was seen once. The gene calls are TRBV28 and TRBJ2-2; D gene uncertain. Germline V gives CDR1 MDHEN, CDR2 SYDVKM. The CDR3 contains 15 residues. V was cut by 5 bases and J by 2 bases, with 12 bases left in between. The CDR3 sequence is CASSILGSNTGELFF. CDR3 nucleotides: TGTGCCAGCAGTATTCTTGGATCTAACACCGGGGAGCTGTTTTTT. Looking up the rest from reference TRBV28 and TRBJ2-2 gives the full variable domain: DVKVTQSSRYLVKRTGEKVFLECVQDMDHENMFWYRQDPGLGLRLIYFSYDVKMKEKGDIPEGYSVSREKKERFSLILESASTNQTSMYLCASSILGSNTGELFFGEGSRLTVL.

CDR3 amino acids: CATTQGTETQYF. The CDR3 DNA reads as TGTGCCACCACGCAGGGAACGGAGACCCAGTACTTC. The rearrangement uses TRBV6-1 and TRBJ2-5, with a weak D call TRBD1 (5 bases). V dropped 10 bases and J dropped 5 bases, with 14 bases sitting between them. CDR3 length equals 12 residues. CDR1 and CDR2 from the germline V gene are MNHNS and SASEGT.

This clonotype occurred many times. This chain connects TRBV20-1 to TRBJ2-3; the D is unclear. This CDR3 has 13 residues. The V and J ends lost 6 bases and 0 bases respectively, with 10 bases between them. CDR1 is DFQATT, CDR2 SNEGSKA, per germline (reference sequence). The CDR3 region has the DNA TGCAGTGCGTCCCGCCTTAGCACAGATACGCAGTATTTT. Translation: CSASRLSTDTQYF.

This clonotype was counted ten times or more. J is TRBJ2-7 and V is TRBV20-1, with 7 bases identical to TRBD1. The germline V gene encodes CDR1 DFQATT and CDR2 SNEGSKA (reference sequence). The CDR3 has 14 amino acids. After removal of 6 bases from V and 0 bases from J, the junction contained 8 bases not matched to a gene. CDR3 residues: CSAPGQEFSYEQYF. The CDR3 nucleotides are TGCAGTGCCCCCGGACAGGAATTCTCCTACGAGCAGTACTTC.

The gene calls are TRBV19 and TRBJ1-2; D is uncertain. Between the trimmed V and J ends, which lost 3 bases and 5 bases, there was a span of 7 bases. The CDR3 length is 12 residues. Germline-derived CDR1 and CDR2 are LNHDA and SQIVND (reference sequence). The chain's CDR3 is CASSMARYGYTF. The CDR3 DNA reads as TGTGCCAGTAGTATGGCACGTTATGGCTACACCTTC.

Only a few counts were recorded for this clonotype. This rearrangement joins TRBV20-1 to TRBJ2-5; weak D call: TRBD2 (5 bases). Trimming pared 6 bases from V and 1 base from J, leaving 12 bases between. The CDR3 contains 13 residues. Germline CDR1 and CDR2: DFQATT and SNEGSKA (reference sequence). DNA for the CDR3: TGCAGTGCGGGCCACGGACTCCAAGAGACCCAGTACTTC. This codes for CSAGHGLQETQYF.

The sample holds one count of this clonotype. This may be a read error: a much more frequent sequence differs by one nucleotide. The genes are TRBV6-1 and TRBJ2-7, with D possibly TRBD1 on 6 matching bases. The CDR3 contains 14 residues. The germline V and J ends were trimmed by 5 bases and 3 bases, with 14 bases remaining between them. The germline CDR1 and CDR2 sequences are MNHNS and SASEGT. The CDR3: CASSRTETNYEQYF. The DNA for the CDR3 is TGTGCCAGCAGTCGGACAGAGACGAACTACGAGCAGTACTTC.